These 14 T cell receptor beta chains were sequenced from one sample in a study of OX40 agonist ivuxolimab in advanced cancers. Clones were sequenced by immunoSEQ multiplex PCR, and TCRdb holds only the in-frame ones, with some missing. The repertoire has some 80,000 clones, about 86% of them found once; the top ten carry around 2%. Sequenced here: CD4+ or CD8+ T cells sorted from blood, sampled in a trial of the OX40 agonist ivuxolimab. These receptors were obtained from an adult with an advanced solid tumor such as melanoma, head and neck, liver or kidney cancer.

The chain employs TRBV11-2 and TRBJ2-1; 11 bases map to TRBD1. Germline-derived CDR1 and CDR2 are SGHAT and FQNNGV. CDR3 size: 15 residues. The V gene end was trimmed by 4 bases and the J gene end by 2 bases; junction bases not matched to a gene: 1. As DNA, the CDR3 is TGTGCCAGCAGCTCGGGACAGGGGGCCTACAATGAGCAGTTCTTC. Protein product: CASSSGQGAYNEQFF.

The rearrangement uses TRBV28 and TRBJ1-1; D ambiguous. Germline V gives CDR1 MDHEN, CDR2 SYDVKM. V lost 8 bases, J lost 5 bases, and 3 bases lay in between. The CDR3 loop spans 9 amino acids. The CDR3 DNA reads as TGTGCCAGCGGAACTGAAGCTTTCTTT. This encodes CASGTEAFF.

V is TRBV30 and J is TRBJ2-7; 7 nucleotides agree with TRBD2. Germline trimming cut 2 bases from V and 3 bases from J; bases unmatched to any gene: 7. Germline V gene sequence: CDR1 GTSNPN, CDR2 SVGIG (reference sequence). This CDR3 region has 14 residues. The DNA of the CDR3 is TGTGCCTGGAGTTTACGGGGGGTCGGCTACGAGCAGTACTTC. This translates into CAWSLRGVGYEQYF.

V and J are TRBV7-9 and TRBJ2-7; D gene uncertain. The length of the CDR3 is 14 residues. Per germline, CDR1 SEHNR and CDR2 FQNEAQ (reference sequence). Trimming took 3 bases from V and 0 from J, leaving 9 bases between them. The DNA of the CDR3 is TGTGCCAGCAGCTTTCTGACGAGCTCCTACGAGCAGTACTTC. Residues: CASSFLTSSYEQYF.

The chain combines TRBV11-2 with TRBJ1-1, with D hard to call. There are 14 residues in the CDR3. Germline-derived CDR1 and CDR2 are SGHAT and FQNNGV. Trimming left V 0 bases short and J 0 bases short, with 5 bases between. In DNA, the CDR3 is TGTGCCAGCAGCTTAGATGTCATGAACACTGAAGCTTTCTTT. This gives the protein CASSLDVMNTEAFF.

The V and J genes are TRBV6-5 and TRBJ2-6, with unresolved D. This CDR3 is built from 16 residues. Trimming removed 4 bases at V and 2 bases at J, with 12 bases between. Germline V gene data show CDR1 as MNHEY and CDR2 as SVGAGI. The CDR3 reads CASSFQGRTGANVLTF. CDR3 in DNA: TGTGCCAGCAGTTTCCAAGGACGGACTGGGGCCAACGTCCTGACTTTC.

The chain links TRBV4-1 to TRBJ2-3; 11 bases line up with TRBD2. The CDR3 sequence is 16 residues long. Germline CDR1 is MGHRA and CDR2 is YSYEKL. J lost 6 bases, V lost 2 bases, and 7 bases had no gene match. The chain's CDR3 is CASSQSGLAGRDTQYF. CDR3 bases: TGCGCCAGCAGCCAATCAGGACTAGCGGGTAGGGATACGCAGTATTTT.

This rearrangement joins TRBV28 to TRBJ2-7; possibly TRBD1 for D (5 bases). The CDR3 has 13 amino acids. V gave up 9 bases and J gave up 2 bases, with 14 bases separating them. Per germline, CDR1 MDHEN and CDR2 SYDVKM. The CDR3 reads CASLDSSTYEQYF. The CDR3 nucleotides are TGTGCCAGTTTAGACAGTAGTACCTACGAGCAGTACTTC.

The chain has TRBV28 and TRBJ2-7, with D possibly TRBD2 on 5 matching bases. Germline V gene data show CDR1 as MDHEN and CDR2 as SYDVKM. This CDR3 spans 13 amino acids. The V end was cut by 3 bases, the J end by 2 bases, with 8 bases between. The CDR3 bases are TGTGCCAGCAGTTTGGGAGCTACCTACGAGCAGTACTTC. This translates into CASSLGATYEQYF.

This clone has a single count. The chain recombines TRBV7-3 with TRBJ2-2, with TRBD2 matching 8 bases. Trimming at V came to 2 bases and at J to 0 bases, leaving 8 bases not matched to a gene. The CDR3 totals 18 residues. The germline gives CDR1 SGHTA, CDR2 FQGTGA. The CDR3 loop reads CASSLVAGGPTNTGELFF. The CDR3 bases are TGTGCCAGCAGCTTAGTCGCGGGGGGACCCACGAACACCGGGGAGCTGTTTTTT.

CDR3 coding DNA: TGTGCCAGCAGTTTCGGCAGTTCGGACACTGAAGCTTTCTTT. Translated, it gives CASSFGSSDTEAFF. The chain employs TRBV27 and TRBJ1-1; D uncertain. CDR3 length: 14 amino acids. Trimming removed 3 bases from V and 3 bases from J, with 11 bases in between. Per the germline V gene, CDR1 is MNHEY and CDR2 is SMNVEV (reference sequence).

This clone was observed a handful of times. The rearrangement uses TRBV28 and TRBJ1-1; TRBD1 aligns across 8 bases. V trimming: 4 bases; J trimming: 8 bases; junction bases outside the gene matches: 12. Germline CDR1 and CDR2: MDHEN and SYDVKM. This CDR3 has 15 residues. The DNA of the CDR3 is TGTGCCAGCAGTTCTGCGGACAGGGTCTTACGCGAAGCTTTCTTT. Amino acid sequence: CASSSADRVLREAFF. Using reference TRBV28 and TRBJ1-1 for the parts outside the CDR3, the full variable domain is DVKVTQSSRYLVKRTGEKVFLECVQDMDHENMFWYRQDPGLGLRLIYFSYDVKMKEKGDIPEGYSVSREKKERFSLILESASTNQTSMYLCASSSADRVLREAFFGQGTRLTVV.

V is TRBV5-1 and J is TRBJ2-2, with a weak D call TRBD1 (6 bases). CDR1 and CDR2 (germline): SGHRS, YFSETQ. The CDR3 is 15 residues long. Trimming left V 4 bases short and J 1 base short, with 11 bases between. The CDR3 sequence: CASSPSGQNTGELFF. The CDR3 bases are TGCGCCAGCAGCCCCTCGGGACAGAACACCGGGGAGCTGTTTTTT.

This chain connects TRBV27 to TRBJ2-5; the match to TRBD2 covers 9 bases. The CDR3 contains 15 residues. V was pared by 2 bases and J by 4 bases, with 5 bases of the junction left unmatched. Looked up from germline, CDR1 is MNHEY and CDR2 is SMNVEV (reference sequence). In DNA, the CDR3 is TGTGCCAGCAGTTTAAATGGACTAGCGCGAGAGACCCAGTACTTC. It encodes CASSLNGLARETQYF.